These 31 T cell receptor beta chains were all obtained from the same sample, sequenced in a study of T cells expressing NK-cell markers (dated by TCRdb to about 2020). The library relied on 5' RACE. Sequencing took place on an Illumina HiSeq 2000. Following reprocessing of the reads by TCRdb, the data hold one row per CDR3 protein sequence and no DNA is available. The table for this sample records about 550,000 distinct CDR3 sequences. Roughly 3.4% of the sample lies in the top ten. The specimen sequenced was blood T cells: a sorted CD56 or NKG2C T cell subset, CD4+ or CD8+ T cells, or bulk PBMC T cells (not recorded which). The source of these receptors is a man aged 18 to 30 in good health. Donor details come from another sample of the same person, matched by shared clones.

The CDR3 loop reads CASTIAGSRDTQYF. The V gene is TRBV28, the J gene TRBJ2-3; checking the TCRdb D call of TRBD2 is not possible without DNA. This CDR3 has 14 residues. CDR1 MDHEN and CDR2 SYDVKM come from the germline V gene.

The chain employs TRBV20-1 and TRBJ2-7; TCRdb names TRBD2, which stays unverified in the absence of DNA. CDR1 is DFQATT and CDR2 is SNEGSKA in the germline V gene (reference sequence). This CDR3 has 14 residues. The chain's CDR3 is CSADLAGGGYEQYF.

CDR3 in amino acids: CSAERTGEDEQFF. The chain employs TRBV20-1 and TRBJ2-1; TCRdb outputs TRBD1, but without DNA this stays unchecked. Germline CDR1 DFQATT, CDR2 SNEGSKA (reference sequence). This CDR3 spans 13 amino acids.

V is TRBV24-1 and J is TRBJ2-3; there is no DNA to check the TCRdb D call of TRBD2. CDR1 and CDR2 (germline): KGHDR, SFDVKD. The CDR3 has 15 amino acids. CDR3 residues: CATSGKRESTDTQYF.

This chain links TRBV18 with TRBJ2-1; TCRdb's assignment of TRBD1 cannot be checked, as there is no DNA. The CDR3 is made up of 17 amino acids. Germline loops: CDR1 KGHSH, CDR2 LQKENI. CDR3 protein: CASSPRQGGSSYNEQFF. The variable domain in full, completed from reference TRBV18 and TRBJ2-1, reads NAGVMQNPRHLVRRRGQEARLRCSPMKGHSHVYWYRQLPEEGLKFMVYLQKENIIDESGMPKERFSAEFPKEGPSILRIQQVVRGDSAAYFCASSPRQGGSSYNEQFFGPGTRLTVL.

The chain links TRBV7-9 to TRBJ2-1; there is no DNA to check the TCRdb D call of TRBD2. The germline CDR1 and CDR2 sequences are SEHNR and FQNEAQ (reference sequence). CDR3 length: 17 residues. CDR3 sequence: CASSLGGLAGDENEQFF.

This CDR3 reads CASHRDPASYEQYF. The chain is built from TRBV10-3 and TRBJ2-7; there is no DNA to check the TCRdb D call of TRBD1. The CDR3 is 14 residues long. Per germline, CDR1 ENHRY and CDR2 SYGVKD.

The chain employs TRBV7-2 and TRBJ2-2; TCRdb names TRBD1, which stays unverified in the absence of DNA. CDR1 is SGHTA, CDR2 FQGNSA, per germline. CDR3 length: 17 residues. The CDR3 region is CASSLAEGIRGTGELFF.

The V and J genes are TRBV20-1 and TRBJ2-7; TCRdb names TRBD2, which stays unverified in the absence of DNA. CDR1 is DFQATT, CDR2 SNEGSKA, per germline (reference sequence). This CDR3 comprises 14 residues. This chain's CDR3 is CSAETSGRAYEQYF.

The gene calls are TRBV3-1 and TRBJ2-5; TCRdb's assignment of TRBD1 cannot be checked, as there is no DNA. The CDR3 has 16 residues. Germline assignment: CDR1 LGHDT and CDR2 YNNKEL (reference sequence). CDR3 region: CASSQGRVPYGETQYF.

This chain's CDR3 is CASSQGGGAEQFF. The chain recombines TRBV14 with TRBJ2-1; lacking DNA, the TRBD1 call made by TCRdb goes unchecked. The CDR3 covers 13 residues. The V gene's germline CDR1 is SGHDN and CDR2 FVKESK.

CDR3 sequence: CSAGGRGNEQFF. This sequence joins TRBV20-1 and TRBJ2-1; TCRdb reports TRBD2, a call that lacks DNA to check it against. The germline CDR1 and CDR2 sequences are DFQATT and SNEGSKA (reference sequence). The CDR3 sequence is 12 residues long.

This CDR3 is CASSPSSSTNEKLFF. V and J are TRBV27 and TRBJ1-4. CDR1 and CDR2 from the germline V gene are MNHEY and SMNVEV (reference sequence). This CDR3 has 15 amino acids.

V is TRBV12-3 or TRBV12-4 and J is TRBJ2-5; TCRdb calls TRBD2, which cannot be checked without DNA. The CDR3 is 15 amino acids. CDR3: CASSSGGGGMETQYF.

V gene TRBV12-3 or TRBV12-4 combines with J gene TRBJ2-1; lacking DNA, the TRBD2 call made by TCRdb goes unchecked. The CDR3 contains 20 residues. CDR3 sequence: CASGLRRSPSRERRYNEQFF.

The rearrangement uses TRBV24-1 and TRBJ2-3. CDR1 is KGHDR and CDR2 is SFDVKD in the germline V gene. This CDR3 is built from 16 residues. The CDR3: CATSDLSGNSTDTQYF.

The rearrangement links TRBV29-1 to TRBJ2-7; with no DNA, the TCRdb D assignment of TRBD2 cannot be verified. In germline, CDR1 is SQVTM, CDR2 ANQGSEA. The CDR3 runs to 12 residues. This CDR3 reads CSVASGIDEQYF.

The chain uses TRBV12-3 or TRBV12-4 and TRBJ1-3. The CDR3 covers 14 residues. The CDR3 sequence is CASIIGTGGNTIYF.

The genes are TRBV12-3 or TRBV12-4 and TRBJ2-7; the D call of TRBD2 rests on TCRdb alone, since no DNA is present to check it. The CDR3 spans 14 residues. The CDR3 sequence: CASTASGRRGEQYF.

CDR3 sequence: CASSYSWDSSTDTQYF. The rearrangement links TRBV6-2 or TRBV6-3 to TRBJ2-3. Germline V lookup: CDR1 MNHEY, CDR2 SVGEGT. This CDR3 is built from 16 residues.

The chain carries TRBV5-1 and TRBJ2-1; lacking DNA, the TRBD1 call made by TCRdb goes unchecked. This CDR3 has 15 amino acids. In germline, CDR1 is SGHRS, CDR2 YFSETQ. CDR3 loop: CASSLAGTVYNEQFF.

The V call is TRBV18, the J call TRBJ2-1; TCRdb's D call, TRBD2, is unchecked because there is no DNA. The CDR3 loop spans 17 amino acids. Germline V gene lookup returns CDR1 KGHSH and CDR2 LQKENI. CDR3: CASSPGREGRSYNEQFF.

This chain connects TRBV6-1 to TRBJ2-4; the D gene TCRdb calls, TRBD1, cannot be checked with no DNA. CDR3 length equals 15 residues. CDR1 is MNHNS and CDR2 is SASEGT in the germline V gene. CDR3: CASSPRDGRKNIQYF.

The V gene is TRBV11-3, the J gene TRBJ2-2; TCRdb's assignment of TRBD2 cannot be checked, as there is no DNA. There are 15 residues in the CDR3. Germline V gives CDR1 SGHNT, CDR2 YENEEA. The CDR3 spells CASSSSTLWTGELFF.

CDR3 loop: CASQDSGRETQYF. The chain combines TRBV5-1 with TRBJ2-5; TCRdb names TRBD2, which stays unverified in the absence of DNA. The germline V gene encodes CDR1 SGHRS and CDR2 YFSETQ. The length of the CDR3 is 13 residues.

The chain combines TRBV12-3 or TRBV12-4 with TRBJ2-2; the D gene TCRdb calls, TRBD2, cannot be checked with no DNA. The CDR3 extends over 15 amino acids. This chain's CDR3 is CASRGTSGNTGELFF.

The V gene is TRBV11-3, the J gene TRBJ2-1; as DNA is missing, the TRBD2 call by TCRdb cannot be tested. The germline gives CDR1 SGHNT, CDR2 YENEEA. This CDR3 contains 17 residues. CDR3 residues: CASSPSFAGGGYNEQFF.

This chain uses TRBV6-1 with TRBJ2-4; TCRdb's D call of TRBD1 is untestable without DNA. The CDR3 contains 16 residues. Germline lookup yields CDR1 MNHNS and CDR2 SASEGT. CDR3 residues: CASSPPGSVAKNIQYF.

This rearrangement joins TRBV7-2 to TRBJ2-1; the TRBD2 assignment by TCRdb is unverifiable without DNA. Germline CDR1 reads SGHTA; CDR2 reads FQGNSA. This CDR3 has 16 residues. CDR3: CASSLPLAGGLNEQFF.

This rearrangement joins TRBV12-3 or TRBV12-4 to TRBJ2-2; lacking DNA, the TRBD1 call made by TCRdb goes unchecked. This CDR3 has 11 amino acids. CDR3 sequence reads: CASRGHGELFF.

The chain carries TRBV12-3 or TRBV12-4 and TRBJ2-3; TCRdb selects TRBD1, and the lack of DNA leaves this call unchecked. The CDR3 contains 16 residues. This CDR3 reads CASSSLRRRVTDTQYF.